The source of this TCR beta chain is a study of blood T cells in healthy people across ages. Whole-study context: Template switching picked up about one barcoded beta molecule for each two T cells. Study-wide findings and caveats: Without sorted subsets, naive and antigen-experienced compartments could not be conclusively compared.

Germline CDR1 is KGHSH and CDR2 is LQKENI. Trimming took 2 bases from V and 3 from J, leaving 16 bases between them. This CDR3 is 16 amino acids long. A sample-barcoded 5' primer and a J-beta primer mix were used in a second PCR of roughly 7 to 11 cycles. One entry per CDR3 protein, called by TCRdb with MiXCR from the 5' RACE reads. The sample includes around 500,000 distinct CDR3 sequences, around 27% of them seen just once. Concerning this clonotype itself: What it recognizes is unknown.

These data also formed part of another study, on T cells of mothers and their children. That study adds: Related pairs of mothers and children showed slightly higher, non-significant overlap versus unrelated pairs.

The clonotype comes from a boy aged 2-15 years in good health. Material for sequencing was blood. The chain joins TRBV18 to TRBJ2-5; no firm D call. DNA of the CDR3: TGTGCCAGCTCACCATTAGGCACAGACCCCAAAGAGACCCAGTACTTC. Translation gives CASSPLGTDPKETQYF.